A selection of T cell receptor beta chains follows, all from one sample in a study of blood T cell repertoires in COVID-19. The table came from immunoSEQ multiplex PCR; TCRdb's copy has only in-frame clones and leaves some out. Among 250,000 to 400,000 clones, around 89% were seen once, and the ten largest hold 1.5% to 2%. Sequencing was performed on peripheral blood. All receptors come from a woman aged 25-40 years with COVID-19, enrolled during active disease. CDR3s include the opening cysteine and the closing phenylalanine or tryptophan. The D gene is left open where the match is weak. A clone size is listed for some rows: how often the clone was seen (once, few, many), or a class if it is expanded.

CDR3 length,J gene,D gene,V gene,clone size,CDR3 DNA,CDR3 protein
17,TRBJ2-7,TRBD1,TRBV5-4,-,TGTGCCAGCACCCAAATACCGGGACAGGAAAGCCCCTACGAGCAGTACTTC,CASTQIPGQESPYEQYF
12,TRBJ1-2,-,TRBV29-1,-,TGCAGCGTGGGGGGGGACCTCTATGGCTACACCTTC,CSVGGDLYGYTF
13,TRBJ1-1,-,TRBV12-5,-,TGTGCTAGTGGTTTTCGGGAGTACACTGAAGCTTTCTTT,CASGFREYTEAFF
21,TRBJ2-1,-,TRBV3-1/TRBV3-2,-,TGTGCCAGCAGCCAAGATAGAGTATCGGAGCGCGGGGCCAGCTCCTACAATGAGCAGTTCTTC,CASSQDRVSERGASSYNEQFF
14,TRBJ1-2,-,TRBV6-1,-,TGTGCCAGCAGTGAACGCTATGGGAGCCATGGCTACACCTTC,CASSERYGSHGYTF
13,TRBJ2-7,TRBD1,TRBV12-3/TRBV12-4,-,TGTGCCAGCAGTGGGACAGTACCCTACGAGCAGTACTTC,CASSGTVPYEQYF
14,TRBJ2-7,TRBD1,TRBV3-1/TRBV3-2,-,TGTGCCAGCAGCCATATGGACAGGCTCTACGAGCAGTACTTC,CASSHMDRLYEQYF
13,TRBJ2-1,-,TRBV14,-,TGTGCCAGCAGCCATGCCAAGGGGAATGAGCAGTTCTTC,CASSHAKGNEQFF
12,TRBJ1-1,-,TRBV12-3/TRBV12-4,-,TGTGCCAGCAGTCGTACCCTAACTCTTGGTTTCTTT,CASSRTLTLGFF
12,TRBJ1-2,TRBD1,TRBV6-5,-,TGTGCCAGCGGACAGGCTAACTATGGCTACACCTTC,CASGQANYGYTF
14,TRBJ2-1,-,TRBV7-6,-,TGTGCCAGCAGCTTCGAGGGCCCCCCCGATGAGCAGTTCTTC,CASSFEGPPDEQFF
12,TRBJ1-6,-,TRBV6-1,-,TGTGCCAGCAGTGAACCCAGGGCCCCCCTCCACTTT,CASSEPRAPLHF
12,TRBJ1-5,-,TRBV2,-,TGTGCCAGCAGGGCTGACAGGCAGCCCCAGCATTTT,CASRADRQPQHF
16,TRBJ2-1,TRBD2,TRBV5-4,-,TGTGCCAGCAGCTTATCGTCTAGCGGGCTCTACAATGAGCAGTTCTTC,CASSLSSSGLYNEQFF
17,TRBJ1-4,TRBD1,TRBV4-1,-,TGCGCCAGCAGCCAAGGACAGGGGCCCTTTTACGGGGAAAAACTGTTTTTT,CASSQGQGPFYGEKLFF
14,TRBJ1-1,-,TRBV19,-,TGTGCCAGTAGTATTGGGGGCTCTCGCACTGAAGCTTTCTTT,CASSIGGSRTEAFF
12,TRBJ1-2,-,TRBV11-1,few,TGTGCCAGCAACCAAGGGGGAAGCGGCTACACCTTC,CASNQGGSGYTF
16,TRBJ2-5,TRBD1,TRBV18,-,TGTGCCAGCTCACCCCTGGGGTGGACAGGACAAGAGACCCAGTACTTC,CASSPLGWTGQETQYF
14,TRBJ1-1,TRBD1,TRBV6-1,-,TGTGCCAGCAGCTTCGGGACAGGGAACACTGAAGCTTTCTTT,CASSFGTGNTEAFF
13,TRBJ2-2,-,TRBV6-5,-,TGTGCCAGCAACCCAACAGGGTTCGGGGAGCTGTTTTTT,CASNPTGFGELFF
14,TRBJ1-2,TRBD1,TRBV3-1/TRBV3-2,few,TGTGCCAGCAGCACGTCGACAGGGGGCAATGGCTACACCTTC,CASSTSTGGNGYTF
16,TRBJ1-1,TRBD1,TRBV6-6,once,TGTGCCAGCAGTTACTCGACAGGGGAAAGGAACACTGAAGCTTTCTTT,CASSYSTGERNTEAFF